A few counts support the clone carrying this T cell receptor beta chain. Its antigen is still unknown. The PCR used 60 Vbeta and 13 Jbeta primers. TCRdb keeps only in-frame clones here, not all; method: immunoSEQ multiplex PCR. Of about 140,000 clones detected, 80% appear once; the ten largest clones hold just over 4.5%. The sample belongs to a study of cytomegalovirus exposure and HLA in healthy donors. The CDR3 consists of 14 residues. Trimming took off 5 bases at V and 0 bases at J, with 11 bases between the two ends. Germline CDR1 MNHEY, CDR2 SVGAGI. Whole-study results and caveats: Specific recognition of CMV antigens was confirmed in vitro for a few chains (all CMV-associated). Sequencing artifact likely explains a cluster of highly shared sequence variants.

Sequences were obtained from PBMCs. The J gene is TRBJ2-7, the V gene TRBV6-5; TRBD1 might be the D (6 bases). The receptor comes from a man aged 40-50 years in good health and CMV-seronegative. In DNA, the CDR3 is TGTGCCAGCAGTCCCAGGACAGCCTCCTACGAGCAGTACTTC. Its protein is CASSPRTASYEQYF.